Listed below are T cell receptor beta chains from one sample, sequenced in a study of technical replicates of blood from several donors. Profiling relied on immunoSEQ multiplex PCR, and the TCRdb table lists in-frame clones only, not all of them. This sample yields about 56,000 clones, of which 85% to 95% are seen a single time; around 4% belongs to the top ten. The sequenced sample was PBMCs. These receptors all stem from a human donor in good health. Some clones in this sample may be carry-over from other donors' samples. Each CDR3 is given with its conserved first and last residue. D genes are given only for firm matches. The listing skips clone size in some rows; elsewhere it reads once, few, many or a size class.

>.|.|TRBV4-3|TRBJ2-7
TGCGCCAGCAGCCAAGGCGGAGGTCTGCGCGAGCAGTACTTC
CASSQGGGLREQYF
>.|.|TRBV6-6|TRBJ1-3
TGTGCCAGCAAAAAAACAGGGAACTCTGGAAACACCATATATTTT
CASKKTGNSGNTIYF
>TRBD2|once|TRBV4-3|TRBJ2-1
TGCGCCAGCAGCCAAGACCGTAGCGGGGGGGACAATGAGCAGTTCTTC
CASSQDRSGGDNEQFF
>.|.|TRBV12-5|TRBJ1-2
TGTGCTAGTGGTTTATCAGGGGCTCTATCCGGTGGCTACACCTTC
CASGLSGALSGGYTF
>.|.|TRBV6-5|TRBJ1-2
TGTGCCAGCACTCTAGACAGGAACTATGGCTACACCTTC
CASTLDRNYGYTF
>.|.|TRBV10-2|TRBJ2-7
TGCGCCAGCAGTGAGGACTCCTCGGGCGAGCAGTACTTC
CASSEDSSGEQYF
>.|.|TRBV6-6|TRBJ1-6
TGTGCCAGCAGTGCCCAACAGAGCTCCTATAATTCACCCCTCCACTTT
CASSAQQSSYNSPLHF
>.|.|TRBV30|TRBJ1-2
TGTGCCTGGAAGGACTGGGGCTACACCTTC
CAWKDWGYTF
>.|.|TRBV9|TRBJ1-4
TGTGCCAGCAGCCTCCTCGGGGTGACTAATGAAAAACTGTTTTTT
CASSLLGVTNEKLFF
>.|.|TRBV28|TRBJ2-1
TGTGCCAGCAGTTTAGCCGGGTCCGGTGAGCAGTTCTTC
CASSLAGSGEQFF
>TRBD1|.|TRBV18|TRBJ1-2
TGTGCCAGCTCAGCGGGACAGGGGAGTTCAAACTATGGCTACACCTTC
CASSAGQGSSNYGYTF
>.|.|TRBV2|TRBJ1-2
TGTGCCAGCAGCCCCTTGGACAGTGGCTACACCTTC
CASSPLDSGYTF
>.|.|TRBV29-1|TRBJ2-5
TGCAGCGTTGTTGCCGGGAGCGCTTCAGAGACCCAGTACTTC
CSVVAGSASETQYF
>.|.|TRBV18|TRBJ2-7
TGTGCCAGCTCACCACCGGGGCAGGGTTACTACGAGCAGTACTTC
CASSPPGQGYYEQYF
>TRBD1|.|TRBV6-5|TRBJ2-1
TGTGCCAGCAGTTACTCTCAGGGGGCGTTCAATGAGCAGTTCTTC
CASSYSQGAFNEQFF
>.|.|TRBV25-1|TRBJ1-2
TGTGCCAGCAGTAAATCACCGGGAGCCGGCGGCTACACCTTC
CASSKSPGAGGYTF
>.|few|TRBV5-4|TRBJ2-7
TGTGCCAGCAGCTTCGGCTCCTACGAGCAGTACTTC
CASSFGSYEQYF
>TRBD1|.|TRBV4-1|TRBJ1-5
TGCGCCAGCAGCCAAGACGGAGGGGGCGGGCAGCCCCAGCATTTT
CASSQDGGGGQPQHF
>.|.|TRBV5-6|TRBJ1-5
TGTGCCAGCAGCGCTGACAGACACAATCAGCCCCAGCATTTT
CASSADRHNQPQHF
>TRBD2|.|TRBV6-6|TRBJ2-7
TGTGCCAGCAGTTACTCTACTAGCGGGAGATACGAGCAGTACTTC
CASSYSTSGRYEQYF
>.|once|TRBV28|TRBJ1-2
TGTGCCTCGCAGGGCAGTTCCTATGGCTACACCTTC
CASQGSSYGYTF
>.|.|TRBV10-3|TRBJ2-2
TGTGCCATCAGTGAGTTGGGACTGTCCGGGGAGCTGTTTTTT
CAISELGLSGELFF
>.|.|TRBV5-1|TRBJ1-1
TGCGCCAGCAGCTTGTACAAGAACACTGAAGCTTTCTTT
CASSLYKNTEAFF
>TRBD1|.|TRBV28|TRBJ1-2
TGTGCCGTTACCCCGACAGGGACCTATGGCTACACCTTC
CAVTPTGTYGYTF
>TRBD2|.|TRBV5-1|TRBJ2-1
TGCGCCAGCAGCTTGGAACCAGCGGGGGCCTACAATGAGCAGTTCTTC
CASSLEPAGAYNEQFF
>.|.|TRBV4-3|TRBJ1-5
TGCGCCAGCAGCCAAGATCTAGGGGATAACAATCAGCCCCAGCATTTT
CASSQDLGDNNQPQHF
>TRBD1|.|TRBV2|TRBJ2-7
TGTGCCAGCAGTCCCGGGACAGGTCTGTTTGAGCAGTACTTC
CASSPGTGLFEQYF
>.|.|TRBV27|TRBJ1-3
TGTGCCAGCAATCCTCAACGGTCTGGAAACACCATATATTTT
CASNPQRSGNTIYF
>.|.|TRBV5-8|TRBJ1-5
TGTGCCAGCAGCCCCGGCGGTCCGCCCCAGCATTTT
CASSPGGPPQHF
>.|.|TRBV30|TRBJ1-1
TGTGCCTGGACCGGCGGGAGCACTGAAGCTTTCTTT
CAWTGGSTEAFF
>TRBD2|.|TRBV5-4|TRBJ2-3
TGTGCCAGCAGTCCCTGGCCAGCGGGAGGCCGCACAGATACGCAGTATTTT
CASSPWPAGGRTDTQYF
>.|.|TRBV30|TRBJ2-2
TGTGCCTGGAGAACAGGGGGGGCCGGGGAGCTGTTTTTT
CAWRTGGAGELFF
>TRBD2|few|TRBV30|TRBJ2-3
TGTGCCTGGGGGACTAGCGGGATGCAGTATTTT
CAWGTSGMQYF
>.|.|TRBV9|TRBJ1-5
TGTGCCAGCAGCGCGAGAGAGTCCGGGCCCCAGCATTTT
CASSARESGPQHF
>TRBD2|.|TRBV13|TRBJ2-7
TGTGCCAGCAGCTTATGGGGTAGCGGGGGGGCCGAGCAGTACTTC
CASSLWGSGGAEQYF
>TRBD2|.|TRBV7-3|TRBJ2-3
TGTGCCAGCAGCTCCGGGGCGGGGGGCATCACAGATACGCAGTATTTT
CASSSGAGGITDTQYF
>.|.|TRBV6-5|TRBJ2-2
TGTGCCAGCAGCCGCGCTGGGAGCGCCGGGGAGCTGTTTTTT
CASSRAGSAGELFF
>.|.|TRBV9|TRBJ1-1
TGTGCCAGCAGCCCGGGTGGTGGAGGGATGAACACTGAAGCTTTCTTT
CASSPGGGGMNTEAFF
>TRBD1|.|TRBV18|TRBJ1-2
TGTGCCAGCTCACCACCGGGACAGGGGGGAATTGGCTACACCTTC
CASSPPGQGGIGYTF
>.|.|TRBV6-6|TRBJ1-6
TGTGCCAGCAGTTACCGACAGGATTCACCCCTCCACTTT
CASSYRQDSPLHF
>.|.|TRBV18|TRBJ1-3
TGTGCCAGCTCACCAGGGCAGACCTCTGGAAACACCATATATTTT
CASSPGQTSGNTIYF
>.|.|TRBV7-7|TRBJ2-3
TGTGCCAGCAGCTTAGCGGGAGAGAATACGCAGTATTTT
CASSLAGENTQYF
>TRBD1|.|TRBV4-3|TRBJ2-1
TGCGCCAGCAGCCAAGATACAGGGGGGCCTCCTGGCAATGAGCAGTTCTTC
CASSQDTGGPPGNEQFF
>.|.|TRBV21-1|TRBJ1-2
TGTGCCAGCAGCAAAGTTTTGGGAGATGGCTACACCTTC
CASSKVLGDGYTF
>.|.|TRBV29-1|TRBJ1-2
TGCAGCGTTGAAGGAACAGGGTTTTATGGCTACACCTTC
CSVEGTGFYGYTF
>.|.|TRBV5-4|TRBJ2-7
TGTGCCAGCACCCCCGATGCGGGGGCGCGGAGGTACGAGCAGTACTTC
CASTPDAGARRYEQYF
>.|.|TRBV4-3|TRBJ2-2
TGCGCCAGCAGCCAAATCCAACAGGGAAAAAAAAGGGTTAACACCGGGGAGCTGTTTTTT
CASSQIQQGKKRVNTGELFF
>.|.|TRBV11-2|TRBJ1-1
TGTGCCAGCAGCCAACCAGCAGGGTTGAACACTGAAGCTTTCTTT
CASSQPAGLNTEAFF
>.|.|TRBV9|TRBJ2-7
TGTGCCAGCAGCGTTTTCGGGGATAGCTCCTACGAGCAGTACTTC
CASSVFGDSSYEQYF
>TRBD2|.|TRBV9|TRBJ2-2
TGTGCCAGCAGCGTTGAGACTAGCGGCACCGGGGAGCTGTTTTTT
CASSVETSGTGELFF
>TRBD1|.|TRBV9|TRBJ2-3
TGTGCCAGCAGCCGCGGCCCGACAGGGAGCTCAGATACGCAGTATTTT
CASSRGPTGSSDTQYF
>.|.|TRBV1|TRBJ2-1
TGCACCAGCAGCCAAGACCCACCAAAAGCGGGGGGGCCGGAAAATGAGCAGTTCTTC
CTSSQDPPKAGGPENEQFF
>TRBD1|.|TRBV7-8|TRBJ2-7
TGTGCCAGCAGCTTAGTTTCCTCGACAGGGGTAGCCTACGAGCAGTACTTC
CASSLVSSTGVAYEQYF
>TRBD2|.|TRBV5-1|TRBJ2-1
TGCGCCAGCAGCGCGGGCAGCGGGGCCTACAATGAGCAGTTCTTC
CASSAGSGAYNEQFF
>.|.|TRBV19|TRBJ2-2
TGTGCCAGTAGTTCGACTTGGGCCGGGGAGCTGTTTTTT
CASSSTWAGELFF
>.|.|TRBV7-8|TRBJ2-3
TGTGCCAGCAGCCGGACAATTGATACGCAGTATTTT
CASSRTIDTQYF
>.|few|TRBV7-8|TRBJ2-7
TGTGCCAGCAGCTTAGCGTCCACAGGGACATACTTC
CASSLASTGTYF
>TRBD1|.|TRBV7-9|TRBJ1-6
TGTGCCAGCAGCTTAGGGGACAGCAATTCACCCCTCCACTTT
CASSLGDSNSPLHF